This T cell receptor beta chain was identified in a study of shared clonotypes between healthy human individuals. The wider study: There were three CD4 naive, three CD4 memory, two CD8 naive and one CD8 memory plates per donor.

The protocol was immunoSEQ multiplex PCR, while the TCRdb copy is restricted to in-frame clones and leaves out a portion. The sample lists under 1,900,000 clones; less than 99% were seen once. This CDR3 comprises 16 residues. V dropped 5 bases and J dropped 1 base, with 15 bases sitting between them. CDR1 and CDR2 from the germline V gene are LNHDA and SQIVND (reference sequence). The chain employs TRBV19 and TRBJ2-4, with D maybe TRBD1 (5 bases). Sample: naive CD4+ T cells sorted from blood. Subset meaning: CD45RA+ positively selected. The clonotype comes from a man aged 25 to 40 in good health. CDR3 sequence reads: CASSSIAGRAKNIQYF. CDR3 sequence (DNA): TGTGCCAGTAGTTCTATAGCAGGGCGTGCCAAAAACATTCAGTACTTC.